The rows below give T cell receptor beta chains drawn from one sample of a study of cytomegalovirus exposure and HLA in healthy donors. TCRdb's copy holds only in-frame clones and misses some; the assay was immunoSEQ multiplex PCR. The sample holds about 120,000 clones; 60% to 80% are singletons and the top ten take 2.5% to 3.5%. Material for sequencing was PBMCs. Receptor source: a woman aged 50 to 60 in good health and CMV-seronegative. CDR3s leave out the opening cysteine and the closing phenylalanine or tryptophan. Each record gives: V gene, J gene, CDR3 protein.

v_call: TRBV19; j_call: TRBJ1-5; cdr3_aa: ASSGSGAPNQPQH
v_call: TRBV27; j_call: TRBJ1-2; cdr3_aa: ASHRTGTGGGGYT
v_call: TRBV7-9; j_call: TRBJ2-7; cdr3_aa: ASSLDGTASYEQY
v_call: TRBV13; j_call: TRBJ1-1; cdr3_aa: ASSLGRGTEAF
v_call: TRBV6-5; j_call: TRBJ2-7; cdr3_aa: ASTGPGLASYEQY
v_call: TRBV7-8; j_call: TRBJ1-2; cdr3_aa: ASSGRQDLYGYT
v_call: TRBV11-2; j_call: TRBJ2-1; cdr3_aa: ASSLSTSGITYNEQF
v_call: TRBV6-5; j_call: TRBJ2-7; cdr3_aa: ASSYSIRGREQY
v_call: TRBV9; j_call: TRBJ2-5; cdr3_aa: ASSVSVQGGSETQY
v_call: TRBV13; j_call: TRBJ1-1; cdr3_aa: ASSLRGAVNTEAF
v_call: TRBV4-3; j_call: TRBJ2-3; cdr3_aa: ASSQALAGLTDTQY
v_call: TRBV10-3; j_call: -; cdr3_aa: AINPGRQVYEQY
v_call: TRBV19; j_call: TRBJ2-7; cdr3_aa: ASSIGTGNEQY
v_call: TRBV6-5; j_call: TRBJ1-6; cdr3_aa: ASGTGLDSPLH
v_call: TRBV4-3; j_call: TRBJ1-2; cdr3_aa: ASSQTTGSYYGYT
v_call: TRBV20-1; j_call: TRBJ1-1; cdr3_aa: SARQGMWAF
v_call: TRBV25-1; j_call: TRBJ2-6; cdr3_aa: ASSETGLTSGANVLT
v_call: TRBV5-1; j_call: TRBJ2-1; cdr3_aa: ASSYRGTGDLEQF
v_call: TRBV5-3; j_call: TRBJ1-5; cdr3_aa: ARSGDGTVIWNQPQH
v_call: TRBV7-2; j_call: TRBJ1-2; cdr3_aa: ASSSPTDRGGRSNGYT
v_call: TRBV4-1; j_call: TRBJ2-1; cdr3_aa: ASSQTSRSSYNEQF